The source of this TCR beta chain is a study of blood T cells in healthy people across ages. The study, taken as a whole, reports: No one knew whether donors had CMV, which possibly confounded expanded clonotype changes.

V shed 0 bases, J shed 4 bases, and the junction held 4 bases outside the gene matches. CDR1 and CDR2 (germline): LGHNA, YNFKEQ. The CDR3 extends over 16 amino acids. Using a J-beta primer mix together with a sample-barcoded 5' primer, a second PCR was run for about 6 to 12 cycles. TCRdb redid the calling of the 5' RACE reads with MiXCR, one entry per CDR3 protein. The repertoire holds 790,000 or so distinct CDR3 sequences, less than 60% seen once, with around 18% in the top ten. This clonotype was counted only a few times. Its matching antigen is unknown. The chain employs TRBV4-2 and TRBJ2-1; 9 positions agree with TRBD2. The sample comprised blood. The origin of this receptor is a man older than 75 in good health. CDR3 coding DNA: TGTGCCAGCAGCCAAGAAAGTCTAGCGGGGTACAATGAGCAGTTCTTC. It yields the protein CASSQESLAGYNEQFF.